This TCR beta chain was captured in a study of PD-1 blockade in classical Hodgkin lymphoma. Noted time point: cycle 4 day 1 (C4D1), after 6 weeks of nivolumab. Every patient relapsed after autologous stem cell transplantation, and brentuximab vedotin exposure varied. TCRdb keeps only in-frame clones here, not all; method: immunoSEQ multiplex PCR. The sample records 100,000 or so clones, more than 85% being singletons. The germline gives CDR1 MNHEY, CDR2 SVGAGI. Trimming took off 2 bases at V and 3 bases at J, with 9 bases between the two ends. The length of the CDR3 is 14 residues. Findings of the study overall: Newly diagnosed patients had diversity similar to the baseline diversity of complete responders.

In this sample, this clone turned up once. Its antigen remains unknown. The V call is TRBV6-5, the J call TRBJ2-3; no definite D call. This TCR came from a human donor with classical Hodgkin lymphoma. The specimen was peripheral blood mononuclear cells (PBMCs), collected before the fourth cycle of nivolumab. The CDR3 region has the DNA TGTGCCAGCAGTTACGGAACATTAACAGATACGCAGTATTTT. As protein: CASSYGTLTDTQYF.